This TCR beta chain was sequenced in a study of T-cell reconstitution after alpha-beta-depleted transplantation in children (dated by TCRdb to the mid-2010s). Looking at the study overall: The study quantitatively tracked T-cell immune reconstitution after TCRalphabeta/CD19-depleted allogeneic hematopoietic cell transplantation in children using TCR repertoire profiling. General conclusions and limits of the study: In some patients, high TCRbeta diversity at day 60 was attributed to recipient T cells and intrathymic progenitors that had survived conditioning. Over the following months the frequencies of hyperexpanded clones went down, and after one year T-cell counts and TCRbeta diversity were mostly credited to newly produced T cells. The apparently early recovery of alphabetaT-cell counts about two months after transplant reportedly depended on only several hundred rapidly expanded clones that came from non-depleted graft cells.

This specimen's treatment or condition label, interpreted: allogeneic hematopoietic cell transplantation with graft depleted of TCRalphabeta T cells and CD19 B cells. TCRalphabeta/CD19-depleted allogeneic hematopoietic cell grafts were given to the transplant recipients, all of whom were children. From a lookup of the germline V gene (reference sequence), CDR1 and CDR2 are SEHNR and FQNEAQ. Cut back by 2 bases and 4 bases, the V and J ends lie 11 bases apart. The CDR3 sequence holds 15 residues, the cysteine and phenylalanine included. The DNA shown is the 45-base CDR3, in frame from base 1. This clonotype has ten or more counts. It lacks a known antigen. The sample holds no much larger clone one base away, and base qualities are not on file. The method was PCR. The sequencing machine was an Illumina HiSeq 2500. To normalize quantification of the TCRbeta repertoire, the TCR libraries were built with molecular barcoding that relied on unique molecular identifiers. TCRdb reprocessing: public reads trimmed at Q25 with fastp, clones called with MiXCR, in-frame beta chains kept. Here each entry gathers all rows of one CDR3 protein and keeps the most common genes and DNA. The sample contains 330,000 or so distinct CDR3 sequences, roughly 9.1% of them found a single time. Jointly, the top ten make up just under 7.5% of the sample.

The rearrangement joined TRBV7-9 to TRBJ1-4; no D gene call is confident. The origin of this receptor is a boy younger than two with acute myeloid leukemia, due to receive a stem cell transplant. The material sequenced was PBMCs, taken before TCRalphabeta/CD19-depleted stem cell transplant. The nucleotides are TGTGCCAGCAGCTTACTGAGCAGCAATAATGAAAAACTGTTTTTT. This translates into CASSLLSSNNEKLFF.